This TCR beta chain was sequenced during a study of T-cell reconstitution after alpha-beta-depleted transplantation in children. Broader study findings: A year post-transplant, T-cell counts and diversity derived mostly from newly produced T cells.

The table lists this clonotype with many counts. Its antigen is currently unknown. Preparing the TCRbeta library involved the use of unique molecular identifiers. A single record per CDR3 protein comes from TCRdb applying MiXCR to the PCR reads. The repertoire includes around 25,000 distinct CDR3 sequences, 15% to 20% of them detected once, and around 36% sits in the top ten. Germline V gene lookup returns CDR1 SGDLS and CDR2 YYNGEE. The length of the CDR3 is 14 residues. V dropped 5 bases and J dropped 7 bases, with 16 bases sitting between them. The source of this sequence is a male patient under 10 years old who had a stem cell transplant for acute lymphoblastic leukemia, so the T cells may come from the graft donor. The sample here was PBMCs, mostly from graft donor cells, taken 60 days after TCRalphabeta/CD19-depleted stem cell transplant. The rearrangement links TRBV9 to TRBJ2-1, with D perhaps TRBD1 or TRBD2 (7 bases each). CDR3 protein: CASSGYRGGNEQFF. As DNA, the CDR3 is TGTGCCAGCAGTGGATACAGGGGAGGGAATGAGCAGTTCTTC.